Presented here are 5 T cell receptor beta chains from one specimen sequenced in a study of blood T cell repertoires in COVID-19. This table comes from immunoSEQ multiplex PCR, and its TCRdb copy is limited to in-frame clones, with some not included. The top ten hold about 1.5% of the sample, which has under 300,000 clones, around 83% seen once. Sequenced material: peripheral blood. These receptors were collected from a woman between 40 and 50 years old who had recovered from COVID-19.

The DNA of the CDR3 is TGTGCCAGCAGTGAAGGGCCGTGGACTGAAGCTTTCTTT. Its translation is CASSEGPWTEAFF. The chain employs TRBV2 and TRBJ1-1; D call uncertain. The germline CDR1 and CDR2 sequences are SNHLY and FYNNEI. CDR3 size: 13 residues. V was cut by 1 base and J by 5 bases, with 8 bases left in between. Supplemented by reference TRBV2 and TRBJ1-1, the full variable domain reads EPEVTQTPSHQVTQMGQEVILRCVPISNHLYFYWYRQILGQKVEFLVSFYNNEISEKSEIFDDQFSVERPDGSNFTLKIRSTKLEDSAMYFCASSEGPWTEAFFGQGTRLTVV.

This chain joins TRBV6-5 and TRBJ1-4, with TRBD1 matching 7 bases. The germline gives CDR1 MNHEY, CDR2 SVGAGI. The CDR3 is 15 residues long. J gave up 8 bases and V 8 bases, and 14 bases lay outside the gene matches. In DNA, the CDR3 is TGTGCCAGCGGAGGTCCGGGACAGAGGGGAGAAAAACTGTTTTTT. It translates to CASGGPGQRGEKLFF.

J is TRBJ2-1 and V is TRBV4-1, with D possibly TRBD2 on 7 matching bases. V was clipped by 3 bases and J by 4 bases, with 13 bases between them. Germline V CDR1 and CDR2: MGHRA, YSYEKL. This CDR3 is built from 15 residues. CDR3 coding DNA: TGCGCCAGCAGCCAGTCGGGGGGCCGGTACAATGAGCAGTTCTTC. Translating gives CASSQSGGRYNEQFF.

This clone was picked up one time. V and J are TRBV28 and TRBJ1-3, with D tentatively TRBD1 (5 bases). Between the trimmed V and J ends, which lost 10 bases and 2 bases, there was a span of 15 bases. Germline assignment: CDR1 MDHEN and CDR2 SYDVKM. There are 14 residues in the CDR3. The CDR3 loop is CATAPRQTGNTIYF. CDR3 nucleotide sequence: TGTGCCACCGCACCCCGACAGACTGGAAACACCATATATTTT.

V gene TRBV30 combines with J gene TRBJ2-5; 7 bases match TRBD1. The CDR3 covers 15 residues. Trimming at V came to 7 bases and at J to 5 bases, leaving 16 bases not matched to a gene. Germline-derived CDR1 and CDR2 are GTSNPN and SVGIG (reference sequence). The CDR3 sequence is CASTSTGWSAETQYF. The DNA for the CDR3 is TGTGCCTCTACATCGACAGGGTGGAGTGCGGAGACCCAGTACTTC.